This T cell receptor beta chain came from a study of blood T cell repertoires in COVID-19. Overall study context: Acute-phase and convalescent COVID-19 samples originated in the United States, Italy and Spain.

Trimming stripped 4 bases from V and 1 base from J, with 8 bases between. CDR3 size: 13 residues. Germline CDR1 is SGHTS and CDR2 is YDEGEE. Clones were read by immunoSEQ multiplex PCR, and TCRdb kept only the in-frame ones, dropping some. The data contain 200,000 to 250,000 clones, roughly 80% of them singletons. The sequence came from a woman between 70 and 85 years old with COVID-19, enrolled during active disease. The chain employs TRBV5-8 and TRBJ1-1; D remains unclear. Sequencing was performed on peripheral blood. The CDR3 DNA is TGTGCCAGCAGCCTAGGGAGGAACACTGAAGCTTTCTTT. Residues: CASSLGRNTEAFF.